Below, one T cell receptor (beta chain) is given with its context. The antigen remains undetermined. Assay used: immunoSEQ multiplex PCR; TCRdb lists only in-frame clones, some missing. The repertoire consists of about 45,000 clones, with 50% to 75% occurring once and the leading ten covering around a fifth. The data belong to a study of cytotoxic CD8 clonotypes in ibrutinib-treated CLL. The study's findings and limits: Whereas clonality rose at ibrutinib response, it declined toward baseline at progression. T-cell clonality at baseline went above that of age-matched healthy donors and rose and fell with circulating CD8+ T-cell counts.

V lost 6 bases to trimming and J lost 2 bases, with 7 bases between them. Germline CDR1 is DFQATT and CDR2 is SNEGSKA (reference sequence). CDR3 length: 11 residues. Cryopreserved PBMCs provided around 2 micrograms of genomic DNA for the TCR beta libraries. The TCR comes from a human donor with chronic lymphocytic leukemia. The V call is TRBV20-1, the J call TRBJ1-1; a possible D gene is TRBD1 (5 bases). The starting material was PBMCs, obtained after 24 months of ibrutinib treatment. The CDR3 nucleotides read TGCAGTGCGCAGGGTAACACTGAAGCTTTCTTT. This translates into CSAQGNTEAFF.